The next 29 T cell receptor beta chains were all read from a single sample in a study of blood T cells in healthy people across ages. Primed by a sample-barcoded 5' primer and a J-beta primer mix, a second PCR proceeded for about 6 to 12 cycles. TCRdb re-derived calls from the 5' RACE reads in MiXCR, one entry per CDR3 protein. The profile covers over 600,000 distinct CDR3 sequences, with 35% to 50% appearing a single time and roughly 30% taken by the ten largest. The sample was blood. Receptors originate from an elderly man in good health.

The gene calls are TRBV7-9 and TRBJ2-7, with D perhaps matching TRBD1 (6 bases). Germline V gene lookup returns CDR1 SEHNR and CDR2 FQNEAQ (reference sequence). CDR3 length: 13 residues. CDR3 bases: TGTGCTATACGGCCAGGGGAGATGGACGAGCAGTACTTC. This encodes CAIRPGEMDEQYF.

This clonotype was detected once. This sequence joins TRBV27 and TRBJ2-7, with no clear D. The CDR3 totals 13 residues. V lost 4 bases, J lost 4 bases, and 11 bases lay in between. Germline V gene lookup returns CDR1 MNHEY and CDR2 SMNVEV (reference sequence). This CDR3 is CASSWSVGYEQYF. Written as DNA, the CDR3 is TGTGCCAGCAGTTGGTCAGTGGGGTACGAGCAGTACTTC.

The CDR3 sequence is CASSPDTGELFF. DNA of the CDR3: TGTGCCAGCAGTCCCGACACCGGGGAGCTGTTTTTT. The chain uses TRBV6-2 or TRBV6-3 and TRBJ2-2; no clear D. Germline CDR1 MNHEY, CDR2 SVGEGT. V lost 5 bases, J lost 3 bases, and 4 bases lay in between. This CDR3 spans 12 amino acids.

In its sample, this clonotype was seen a few times. V is TRBV5-1 and J is TRBJ2-3; D gene uncertain. CDR1 is SGHRS, CDR2 YFSETQ, per germline. There are 14 residues in the CDR3. V gave up 4 bases and J gave up 6 bases, with 15 bases separating them. CDR3 in DNA: TGCGCCAGCAGCCCCGGTTTAGGCTACGATACGCAGTATTTT. It yields the protein CASSPGLGYDTQYF.

This clonotype has a count of ten or more. The V call is TRBV5-1, the J call TRBJ2-5; 11 nucleotides line up with TRBD1. V lost 3 bases and J lost 0; bases outside the gene matches: 4. There are 16 residues in the CDR3. CDR1 SGHRS and CDR2 YFSETQ come from the germline V gene. CDR3 in amino acids: CASSSGTGGYQETQYF. CDR3 coding DNA: TGCGCCAGCAGCTCCGGGACAGGGGGTTACCAAGAGACCCAGTACTTC.

This clonotype was recorded at least ten times. The chain combines TRBV7-9 with TRBJ2-1; no definite D call. This CDR3 comprises 13 residues. Trimming removed 1 base at V and 14 bases at J, with 15 bases between. CDR1 and CDR2 (germline): SEHNR, FQNEAQ (reference sequence). CDR3 nucleotide sequence: TGTGCCAGCAGCTTAGTCCCCACAGATGTGGAGTTCTTC. Amino acids: CASSLVPTDVEFF.

J is TRBJ2-5 and V is TRBV7-7; D remains unclear. The CDR3 runs to 15 residues. V was trimmed by 5 bases and J by 5 bases, leaving 18 bases between them. Germline values: CDR1 SSHAT, CDR2 FNYEAQ (reference sequence). CDR3 nucleotide sequence: TGTGCCAGCAGCCCGAAGGGCTCACCAGCGGAGACCCAGTACTTC. It is translated as CASSPKGSPAETQYF.

This chain links TRBV20-1 with TRBJ2-3, with 13 positions matching TRBD2. The ends lost 3 bases at V and 4 bases at J; junction bases unmatched: 7. Germline V gene data show CDR1 as DFQATT and CDR2 as SNEGSKA (reference sequence). The CDR3 is made up of 16 amino acids. The CDR3: CSASMRTSGSADTQYF. The DNA for the CDR3 is TGCAGTGCTAGCATGAGGACTAGCGGGAGCGCAGATACGCAGTATTTT.

This clonotype was picked up a small number of times. The rearrangement uses TRBV7-2 and TRBJ2-1; 12 bases map to TRBD1. J was trimmed by 10 bases and V by 1 base; bases with no gene match: 17. Germline CDR1 reads SGHTA; CDR2 reads FQGNSA. There are 19 residues in the CDR3. This CDR3 is CASSLVFEWDRGPAREQFF. CDR3 bases: TGTGCCAGCAGCTTAGTTTTCGAGTGGGACAGGGGGCCTGCGAGGGAGCAGTTCTTC.

The V gene is TRBV3-1, the J gene TRBJ2-7; no clear D. Per the germline V gene, CDR1 is LGHDT and CDR2 is YNNKEL (reference sequence). This CDR3 spans 15 amino acids. V was pared by 4 bases and J by 0 bases, with 13 bases between. CDR3 loop: CASSPLGTHSYEQYF. The DNA of the CDR3 is TGTGCCAGCAGCCCCCTGGGAACCCACTCCTACGAGCAGTACTTC.

This clonotype was recorded a few times. The chain has TRBV7-9 and TRBJ1-1; 7 positions match TRBD1. After removal of 8 bases from V and 5 bases from J, the junction contained 14 bases not matched to a gene. Germline V gene sequence: CDR1 SEHNR, CDR2 FQNEAQ (reference sequence). There are 15 residues in the CDR3. CDR3 residues: CASQFGRQGVTEAFF. In DNA, the CDR3 is TGTGCCAGCCAGTTCGGGCGGCAGGGGGTAACTGAAGCTTTCTTT. Supplemented by reference TRBV7-9 and TRBJ1-1, the full variable domain reads DTGVSQNPRHKITKRGQNVTFRCDPISEHNRLYWYRQTLGQGPEFLTYFQNEAQLEKSRLLSDRFSAERPKGSFSTLEIQRTEQGDSAMYLCASQFGRQGVTEAFFGQGTRLTVV.

The chain is built from TRBV5-1 and TRBJ2-3; D perhaps matches TRBD1 (6 bases). This CDR3 spans 14 amino acids. Germline V gives CDR1 SGHRS, CDR2 YFSETQ. The V gene lost 0 bases and the J gene lost 4 bases, with 9 bases spanning the gap. The DNA for the CDR3 is TGCGCCAGCAGCTTGGAGGGGGTACCAGATACGCAGTATTTT. Its protein is CASSLEGVPDTQYF.

The J gene is TRBJ2-1, the V gene TRBV24-1; 9 positions match TRBD2. Near its end, the DNA agrees better with TRBJ2-7, so the J call may be wrong. The CDR3 extends over 18 amino acids. Germline-derived CDR1 and CDR2 are KGHDR and SFDVKD. This CDR3 reads CATSDLTSGVSSYNEQYF. DNA for the CDR3: TGTGCCACCAGTGATCTGACTAGCGGAGTAAGCTCCTACAATGAGCAGTACTTC.

For this clonotype: Possible read error: a much larger clone is one base away. The J gene is TRBJ2-1, the V gene TRBV4-2; D possibly corresponds to TRBD2 (7 bases). The CDR3 spans 14 residues. The V gene's germline CDR1 is LGHNA and CDR2 YNFKEQ. V lost 0 bases and J lost 15, with 18 bases in between. The CDR3 region has the DNA TGTGCCAGCAGCCAAGAGGGGAGGGGGAGGGCCTCGTTCTTC. This sequence encodes CASSQEGRGRASFF.

The genes are TRBV11-2 and TRBJ2-7, with 9 bases that match TRBD2. CDR1 is SGHAT and CDR2 is FQNNGV in the germline V gene. Trimming cost V 5 bases and J 0 bases; bases outside gene matches: 8. This CDR3 comprises 16 residues. The CDR3 DNA reads TGTGCCAGCAGCCCGGGAGGTAGCGGGAGCTCCTACGAGCAGTACTTC. Translation: CASSPGGSGSSYEQYF.

This clonotype was observed a few times. The V gene is TRBV6-2 or TRBV6-3, the J gene TRBJ1-1; TRBD1 matches 10 bases. The J segment lost 5 bases and the V segment lost 3 bases, leaving 3 bases of the junction unmatched. Germline-derived CDR1 and CDR2 are MNHEY and SVGEGT. The CDR3 totals 14 residues. The CDR3 spells CASSYDRGRTEAFF. The CDR3, as DNA: TGTGCCAGCAGTTATGACAGGGGGCGGACTGAAGCTTTCTTT.

This chain joins TRBV10-2 and TRBJ2-3; 7 nucleotides agree with TRBD1. The V gene end was trimmed by 3 bases and the J gene end by 5 bases; junction bases not matched to a gene: 11. This CDR3 is 16 amino acids long. The germline V gene encodes CDR1 WSHSY and CDR2 SAAADI. This CDR3 reads CASSEVGRGILDTQYF. Here the CDR3 DNA reads TGCGCCAGCAGTGAAGTCGGCAGGGGGATTTTAGATACGCAGTATTTT.

Here the CDR3 reads CASSQAASQDYGYTF. The CDR3 coding sequence is TGTGCCAGCAGCCAAGCTGCTTCACAAGACTATGGCTACACCTTC. V is TRBV3-1 and J is TRBJ1-2; D remains ambiguous. Germline assignment: CDR1 LGHDT and CDR2 YNNKEL (reference sequence). Trimming removed 1 base at V and 3 bases at J, with 12 bases between. The CDR3 spans 15 residues. Based on the CDR3 plus reference TRBV3-1 and TRBJ1-2, the full variable domain is DTAVSQTPKYLVTQMGNDKSIKCEQNLGHDTMYWYKQDSKKFLKIMFSYNNKELIINETVPNRFSPKSPDKAHLNLHINSLELGDSAVYFCASSQAASQDYGYTFGSGTRLTVV.

This clonotype was picked up one time. This may stem from a read error, because a much larger clone lies one nucleotide away. The rearrangement joins TRBV10-3 to TRBJ2-1, with D possibly TRBD2 on 5 matching bases. The CDR3 loop spans 12 amino acids. Germline assignment: CDR1 ENHRY and CDR2 SYGVKD. The V end was cut by 2 bases, the J end by 13 bases, with 12 bases between. CDR3 DNA: TGTGCCATCAGTGAGCGGGGAGAGACCCAGTTCTTC. Translated, it gives CAISERGETQFF.

This clonotype was seen only once. Given a much more abundant clone one base away, this may be a read error. V gene TRBV29-1 combines with J gene TRBJ2-1, with D possibly being TRBD1 or TRBD2 (7 bases each). This CDR3 has 15 residues. With 6 bases removed from V and 2 bases from J, the gap between germline ends came to 17 bases. CDR1 and CDR2 (germline): SQVTM, ANQGSEA. The CDR3, as DNA: TGCAGCGTGAAGACTAGCAGGGGGGCCTACAATGAGCAGTTCTTC. This translates into CSVKTSRGAYNEQFF.

The V and J genes are TRBV20-1 and TRBJ1-2, with a weak D call TRBD1 (5 bases). There are 15 residues in the CDR3. Germline assignment: CDR1 DFQATT and CDR2 SNEGSKA (reference sequence). Trimming stripped 1 base from V and 8 bases from J, with 20 bases between. The CDR3 DNA sequence: TGCAGTGCTAGAGTTTTACAGGATTGGGGTGAGGGCTACACCTTC. Its protein product is CSARVLQDWGEGYTF.

CDR3: CASRSGTGGDNQPQHF. The CDR3 coding sequence is TGTGCCAGCAGATCGGGGACAGGGGGGGACAATCAGCCCCAGCATTTT. J is TRBJ1-5 and V is TRBV28; 11 bases line up with TRBD1. Trimming at V came to 6 bases and at J to 3 bases, leaving 7 bases not matched to a gene. The germline gives CDR1 MDHEN, CDR2 SYDVKM. The CDR3 runs 16 residues. The whole variable domain, remainder taken from reference TRBV28 and TRBJ1-5, is DVKVTQSSRYLVKRTGEKVFLECVQDMDHENMFWYRQDPGLGLRLIYFSYDVKMKEKGDIPEGYSVSREKKERFSLILESASTNQTSMYLCASRSGTGGDNQPQHFGDGTRLSIL.

This clonotype showed up just a few times. The V gene is TRBV27, the J gene TRBJ2-3; 10 positions agree with TRBD2. The V gene's germline CDR1 is MNHEY and CDR2 SMNVEV (reference sequence). The CDR3 consists of 16 residues. Unmatched junction bases numbered 8, after V lost 8 bases and J lost 0 bases. This CDR3 is CASSKGLARSTDTQYF. In DNA, the CDR3 is TGTGCCAGCTCCAAGGGACTAGCGAGAAGCACAGATACGCAGTATTTT.

The chain links TRBV5-4 to TRBJ2-3; D unclear. This CDR3 contains 15 residues. With 1 base removed from V and 1 base from J, the gap between germline ends came to 10 bases. Germline V gene data show CDR1 as SGHNT and CDR2 as YYREEE (reference sequence). CDR3 nucleotide sequence: TGTGCCAGCAGCTTGTTCGGACCAGGCACAGATACGCAGTATTTT. This gives the protein CASSLFGPGTDTQYF.

This sequence joins TRBV9 and TRBJ2-5, with 8 bases that match TRBD1. The DNA end lines up better with TRBJ2-7; the J call may be wrong. The CDR3 extends over 17 amino acids. Germline loops: CDR1 SGDLS, CDR2 YYNGEE. The CDR3 nucleotides are TGTGCCAGCAGCCCCCGATTCTTAGGCAGGGGGCTGTACGAGCAGTACTTC. Translated: CASSPRFLGRGLYEQYF.

To note about this clonotype: Its ends do not fully match the called genes, so a read error is possible. This chain connects TRBV28 to TRBJ2-1; D remains unclear. In germline, CDR1 is MDHEN, CDR2 SYDVKM. This CDR3 contains 13 residues. The chain's CDR3 is CAIAVSSYSEQFF. The DNA for the CDR3 is TGTGCCATCGCCGTGAGCTCCTACAGTGAGCAGTTCTTC.

The table lists this clonotype with a few counts. The chain joins TRBV7-2 to TRBJ2-7, with no clear D. The CDR3 sequence is 12 residues long. The V gene lost 1 base and the J gene lost 2 bases, with 3 bases spanning the gap. Germline CDR1 is SGHTA and CDR2 is FQGNSA. The CDR3 reads CASSLDPYEQYF. The CDR3 nucleotides are TGTGCCAGCAGCTTAGATCCCTACGAGCAGTACTTC.

To note about this clonotype: At one end, the junction sequence differs from germline, possibly due to a read error. The V call is TRBV7-9, the J call TRBJ2-4; possibly TRBD2 for D (5 bases). The CDR3 has 14 amino acids. Germline V gene lookup returns CDR1 SEHNR and CDR2 FQNEAQ (reference sequence). The CDR3 DNA is TGTTCCAGCAGCCTCAAAGGGATATCTGGGGAGCAGTACTTC. Amino acids: CSSSLKGISGEQYF. The full variable domain, in which reference TRBV7-9 and TRBJ2-4 provide the parts outside the CDR3, is DTGVSQNPRHKITKRGQNVTFRCDPISEHNRLYWYRQTLGQGPEFLTYFQNEAQLEKSRLLSDRFSAERPKGSFSTLEIQRTEQGDSAMYLCSSSLKGISGEQYFGAGTRLSVL.

This clonotype was counted between two and nine times. V and J are TRBV6-6 and TRBJ2-2; 8 positions agree with TRBD2. V shed 2 bases, J shed 4 bases, and the junction held 3 bases outside the gene matches. The CDR3 consists of 15 residues. CDR1 MNHNY and CDR2 SVGAGI come from the germline V gene (reference sequence). The DNA for the CDR3 is TGTGCCAGCAGTTACGGCGGGGGGTCCACCGGGGAGCTGTTTTTT. Translating it yields CASSYGGGSTGELFF.